Each of the 4 T cell receptor beta chains below was sequenced from the same sample in a study of blood T cell repertoires in COVID-19. Clones were sequenced by immunoSEQ multiplex PCR, and TCRdb holds only the in-frame ones, with some missing. The data show about 330,000 clones, over 75% seen once. Sequenced: peripheral blood. These receptors were obtained from a woman aged 50 to 60 with active or convalescent COVID-19.

This chain uses TRBV18 with TRBJ2-1, with 16 bases matching TRBD2. V shed 3 bases and J 10 bases; nucleotides not matched to a gene: 6. Germline-derived CDR1 and CDR2 are KGHSH and LQKENI. The CDR3 is 16 residues long. CDR3 sequence (DNA): TGTGCCAGCTCACCCGGGACTAGCGGGAGGGCCAGCGAGCAGTTCTTC. Translating gives CASSPGTSGRASEQFF.

The chain carries TRBV7-9 and TRBJ2-1; the match to TRBD2 covers 12 bases. V lost 5 bases, J lost 5 bases, and 7 bases stayed unmatched. Germline CDR1 is SEHNR and CDR2 is FQNEAQ (reference sequence). There are 16 residues in the CDR3. This chain's CDR3 is CASSHSSGRENNEQFF. CDR3 coding DNA: TGTGCCAGCAGCCACTCTAGCGGGAGGGAAAACAATGAGCAGTTCTTC. Drawing the rest from reference TRBV7-9 and TRBJ2-1, the complete variable domain is DTGVSQNPRHKITKRGQNVTFRCDPISEHNRLYWYRQTLGQGPEFLTYFQNEAQLEKSRLLSDRFSAERPKGSFSTLEIQRTEQGDSAMYLCASSHSSGRENNEQFFGPGTRLTVL.

J is TRBJ2-3 and V is TRBV7-2; TRBD2 matches 9 bases. This CDR3 is 15 amino acids long. The V gene end was trimmed by 6 bases and the J gene end by 5 bases; junction bases not matched to a gene: 9. The germline CDR1 and CDR2 sequences are SGHTA and FQGNSA. The CDR3 sequence is CASRFAGGQRDTQYF. Here the CDR3 DNA reads TGTGCCAGCAGATTTGCGGGGGGGCAAAGAGATACGCAGTATTTT.

The chain has TRBV12-5 and TRBJ1-2, with 7 bases lining up with TRBD1. This CDR3 is 17 amino acids long. The ends lost 0 bases at V and 0 bases at J; junction bases unmatched: 7. Germline V CDR1 and CDR2: LGHNT, FRNRAP. CDR3 amino acids: CASGLVRTGIANYGYTF. As DNA, the CDR3 is TGTGCTAGTGGTTTGGTACGGACAGGCATAGCTAACTATGGCTACACCTTC.